This T cell receptor (beta chain) derives from a study of OX40 agonist ivuxolimab in advanced cancers. At the level of the study: Participants averaged approximately 65 years of age (range roughly 23 to 90) and were roughly 80% male.

Clones were read by immunoSEQ multiplex PCR, and TCRdb kept only the in-frame ones, dropping some. The table has 73,000 or so clones, 80% to 95% seen once. Concerning this clone: Its antigen is as yet unknown.

The CDR3 is made up of 16 amino acids. General observations from the study: The average count of expanded clones was higher among CD8+ T cells than among CD4+.

Autoimmune disease history or systemic immunosuppression led to patient exclusion. The source of this sequence is an adult with an advanced solid tumor such as melanoma, head and neck, liver or kidney cancer. Source: CD4+ or CD8+ T cells sorted from blood, taken in a trial of the OX40 agonist ivuxolimab. V usage is TRBV21-1 and J usage is TRBJ1-1; TRBD1, the table's D call, lacks a check against the DNA. TRBV21-1 is annotated as a pseudogene. The DNA of the CDR3 is TGTGCCAGCAGCGAGCCAAGGGTCAGGGGGAACACTGAAGCTTTCTTT. It specifies CASSEPRVRGNTEAFF.